The entry that follows covers one TCR beta chain sequence. The CDR3 covers 14 residues. Trimming at V came to 4 bases and at J to 12 bases, leaving 9 bases not matched to a gene. Germline CDR1 LNHNV, CDR2 YYDKDF (reference sequence). Sequenced by immunoSEQ multiplex PCR; TCRdb stores in-frame clones only, minus some. The repertoire holds 110,000 or so clones, with 65% to 80% as singletons. This record belongs to a study of blood T cell repertoires in COVID-19. About the study: Spain, Italy and the United States supplied samples that represented acute and convalescent COVID-19. PBMCs, B-cell-depleted T cells, or T cells provided the cDNA or gDNA that made up the material.

This clonotype was obtained from a man between 65 and 85 years old with acute or convalescent COVID-19. The chain carries TRBV15 and TRBJ2-7; 13 bases agree with TRBD2. Source material: peripheral blood. The CDR3 DNA reads as TGTGCCACCAGCACAAGAGGGACTAGCGGGATCGCGTACTTC. Protein product: CATSTRGTSGIAYF.